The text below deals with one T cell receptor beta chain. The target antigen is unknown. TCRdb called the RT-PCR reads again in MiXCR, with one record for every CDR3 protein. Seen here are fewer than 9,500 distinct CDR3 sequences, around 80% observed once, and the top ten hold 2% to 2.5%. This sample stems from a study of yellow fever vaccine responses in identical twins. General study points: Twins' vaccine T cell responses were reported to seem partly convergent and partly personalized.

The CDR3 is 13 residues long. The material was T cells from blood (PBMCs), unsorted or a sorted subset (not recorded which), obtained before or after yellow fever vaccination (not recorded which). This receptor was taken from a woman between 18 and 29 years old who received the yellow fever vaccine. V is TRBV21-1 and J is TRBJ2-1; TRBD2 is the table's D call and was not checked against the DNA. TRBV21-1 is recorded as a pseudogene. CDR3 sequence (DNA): TGCGCCAGCAGCAAGGGACTTGCCTCAGGGCAGTTCTTC. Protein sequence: CASSKGLASGQFF.